This T cell receptor (beta chain) was observed in a study of shared clonotypes between healthy human individuals. As for the study in general: Sampling drew on donors who were two women and a few men aged 18 to 49. Study results and limitations: In contrast to clonotypes shared by all four donors, non-shared clonotypes had lower generation probabilities.

Deep-level running was used for the assay. Sequencing used immunoSEQ multiplex PCR; TCRdb keeps in-frame clones, though not all of them. Of about 1 million clones in the sample, around 75% were seen once. Donors were healthy HIV-negative adults without recent acute infections or vaccinations. This clone was found a few times. Its antigen is currently unknown. Germline V gene data show CDR1 as SGHAT and CDR2 as FQNNGV. The CDR3 length is 14 residues. Trimming removed 3 bases at V and 6 bases at J, with 11 bases between. The genes are TRBV11-2 and TRBJ1-4; tentatively, D is TRBD1 (6 bases). The material sequenced was memory CD4+ T cells sorted from blood. The sample's subset: CD45RA-negative fraction. The clonotype was recovered from a man between 18 and 29 years old in good health. CDR3 residues: CASSFGGGHEKLFF. CDR3 in DNA: TGTGCCAGCAGCTTTGGAGGGGGGCATGAAAAACTGTTTTTT.